This entry lists 25 T cell receptor beta chains sequenced from one sample in a study of cytomegalovirus exposure and HLA in healthy donors. PCR was performed using 60 Vbeta and 13 Jbeta primers. Generated by immunoSEQ multiplex PCR, the TCRdb table keeps only in-frame clones and is missing some. The top ten clones hold roughly 3% of a sample with 74,000 or so clones, about 80% of them seen once. The sample was PBMCs. The origin of the receptors is a man in his fifties or sixties in good health and CMV-seropositive.

CDR3 sequence: CASSVELSGANVLTF. CDR3 nucleotides: TGCGCCAGCAGCGTCGAACTTTCTGGGGCCAACGTCCTGACTTTC. The chain has TRBV5-1 and TRBJ2-6; D unclear. The CDR3 has 15 residues. Germline V gives CDR1 SGHRS, CDR2 YFSETQ. V was clipped by 4 bases and J by 1 base, with 9 bases between them.

The chain employs TRBV28 and TRBJ2-1, with TRBD2 identical over 11 bases. Germline V CDR1 and CDR2: MDHEN, SYDVKM. Trimming at V came to 6 bases and at J to 9 bases, leaving 7 bases not matched to a gene. The CDR3 length is 14 residues. The CDR3 DNA follows: TGTGCCAGCAGCCCACTAGCGGGAGTGCTTGAGCAGTTCTTC. Protein sequence: CASSPLAGVLEQFF.

The rearrangement links TRBV7-2 to TRBJ2-7; 10 bases match TRBD2. Germline lookup yields CDR1 SGHTA and CDR2 FQGNSA. The CDR3 extends over 16 amino acids. With 1 base clipped from V and 4 bases from J, the junction kept 7 bases outside the gene matches. For the CDR3, the DNA is TGTGCCAGCAGCTTAGGATTGTCACTAGCGGGATACGAGCAGTACTTC. It is translated as CASSLGLSLAGYEQYF.

V is TRBV6-5 and J is TRBJ1-1, with 11 nucleotides matching TRBD1. The CDR3 has 14 amino acids. The germline V gene encodes CDR1 MNHEY and CDR2 SVGAGI. Unmatched junction bases numbered 5, after V lost 7 bases and J lost 4 bases. In DNA form, the CDR3 reads TGTGCCAGCACCAGCGGGACAGGGGGCACTGAAGCTTTCTTT. Translating it yields CASTSGTGGTEAFF.

The J gene is TRBJ2-3, the V gene TRBV10-3; tentatively, D is TRBD2 (5 bases). V was clipped by 2 bases and J by 3 bases, with 9 bases between them. Germline CDR1 ENHRY, CDR2 SYGVKD. This CDR3 has 14 residues. The CDR3 sequence: CAISEARETDTQYF. The CDR3 region has the DNA TGTGCCATCAGTGAGGCGAGGGAGACAGATACGCAGTATTTT.

The chain combines TRBV18 with TRBJ1-1; D is perhaps TRBD1 (6 bases). Trimming shortened V by 6 bases and J by 3 bases, and 11 bases separated the two germline ends. The CDR3 is made up of 13 amino acids. Germline lookup yields CDR1 KGHSH and CDR2 LQKENI. The CDR3 DNA is TGTGCCAGCTCGTCTTCAGGGGACACTGAAGCTTTCTTT. Protein product: CASSSSGDTEAFF.

This clone was detected only a few times. J is TRBJ2-1 and V is TRBV30, with TRBD2 identical over 8 bases. The V segment lost 7 bases and the J segment 3 bases; nucleotides outside the gene matches: 5. The CDR3 is 13 residues long. Germline CDR1 and CDR2: GTSNPN and SVGIG (reference sequence). The CDR3 reads CALSSGLYNEQFF. CDR3 sequence (DNA): TGTGCCTTATCTAGCGGGCTCTACAATGAGCAGTTCTTC.

Comment on this clone: The junction does not match germline at one end; this may be a read error. This chain uses TRBV5-6 with TRBJ2-7; 8 positions agree with TRBD1. CDR1 SGHDT and CDR2 YYEEEE come from the germline V gene. CDR3 length: 13 amino acids. The CDR3 region has the DNA TGTGCCGGCAGCTTACAGGGGGCCTACGAGCAGTACTTC. It is translated as CAGSLQGAYEQYF.

The J gene is TRBJ2-1, the V gene TRBV4-1, with 9 bases matching TRBD2. This CDR3 has 16 residues. The germline V gene has CDR1 MGHRA and CDR2 YSYEKL. V was clipped by 0 bases and J by 10 bases; unmatched bases: 10. The DNA for the CDR3 is TGCGCCAGCAGCCAAGATCCGAAGGGGCGGGGGGGCGAGCAGTTCTTC. Residues: CASSQDPKGRGGEQFF.

This sequence joins TRBV19 and TRBJ1-2, with 8 bases matching TRBD1. With V trimmed by 10 bases and J by 6 bases, 1 base remained unmatched. Germline lookup yields CDR1 LNHDA and CDR2 SQIVND (reference sequence). The length of the CDR3 is 10 residues. The CDR3 region is CAKTGDGYTF. The CDR3 bases are TGTGCCAAGACAGGGGATGGCTACACCTTC.

J is TRBJ2-7 and V is TRBV27; TRBD2 aligns across 9 bases. Trimming cost V 0 bases and J 2 bases; bases outside gene matches: 5. The germline gives CDR1 MNHEY, CDR2 SMNVEV (reference sequence). The length of the CDR3 is 16 residues. The CDR3 loop is CASSLSRIAGAYEQYF. In nucleotides, the CDR3 is TGTGCCAGCAGTTTATCGAGAATAGCGGGAGCCTACGAGCAGTACTTC.

This clone was seen once. This sequence joins TRBV7-2 and TRBJ2-1; 7 nucleotides line up with TRBD2. V was clipped by 8 bases and J by 9 bases; unmatched bases: 13. Germline-derived CDR1 and CDR2 are SGHTA and FQGNSA. There are 14 residues in the CDR3. CDR3 sequence reads: CASVKAGKLGEQFF. The DNA for the CDR3 is TGTGCCAGCGTCAAAGCGGGAAAGTTAGGTGAGCAGTTCTTC. Full variable domain (missing parts from reference TRBV7-2 and TRBJ2-1): GAGVSQSPSNKVTEKGKDVELRCDPISGHTALYWYRQSLGQGLEFLIYFQGNSAPDKSGLPSDRFSAERTGGSVSTLTIQRTQQEDSAVYLCASVKAGKLGEQFFGPGTRLTVL.

The chain links TRBV14 to TRBJ2-1; tentative D call: TRBD1 (5 bases). The CDR3 spans 15 residues. Germline V gives CDR1 SGHDN, CDR2 FVKESK. V was pared by 2 bases and J by 7 bases, with 15 bases between. CDR3 sequence: CASSQFTGLSNEQFF. The DNA of the CDR3 is TGTGCCAGCAGCCAATTTACAGGTCTGTCAAATGAGCAGTTCTTC.

This clone has a single count. This chain connects TRBV5-1 to TRBJ2-6; weak D call: TRBD1 (6 bases). This CDR3 has 16 amino acids. V gave up 1 base and J gave up 1 base, with 9 bases separating them. Germline V gene sequence: CDR1 SGHRS, CDR2 YFSETQ. The DNA of the CDR3 is TGCGCCAGCAGCTTGAAAGGGGGTTCTGGGGCCAACGTCCTGACTTTC. Its protein is CASSLKGGSGANVLTF.

The rearrangement uses TRBV10-3 and TRBJ2-2; the match to TRBD2 covers 9 bases. Germline V gene sequence: CDR1 ENHRY, CDR2 SYGVKD. V was clipped by 2 bases and J by 6 bases; unmatched bases: 7. This CDR3 has 16 residues. CDR3 in DNA: TGTGCCATCAGTGAGGTTAGCGGGAGATCGGCCGGGGAGCTGTTTTTT. This encodes CAISEVSGRSAGELFF.

The table lists this clone with a count of one. This chain connects TRBV28 to TRBJ2-7; 10 nucleotides line up with TRBD1. V lost 8 bases, J lost 5 bases, and 3 bases stayed unmatched. The CDR3 consists of 12 residues. Germline V gene data show CDR1 as MDHEN and CDR2 as SYDVKM. The CDR3 bases are TGTGCCAGCGGGACAGGGGACCACGAGCAGTACTTC. This gives the protein CASGTGDHEQYF.

This rearrangement joins TRBV6-1 to TRBJ1-1; 9 bases map to TRBD1. The trim removed 2 bases at V and 4 bases at J, leaving 5 bases unmatched. Germline CDR1 is MNHNS and CDR2 is SASEGT. The CDR3 has 15 amino acids. The CDR3 sequence: CASSERTGVTTEAFF. Written as DNA, the CDR3 is TGTGCCAGCAGTGAAAGGACAGGGGTGACCACTGAAGCTTTCTTT.

The chain recombines TRBV11-3 with TRBJ2-5, with D maybe TRBD2 (6 bases). The CDR3 runs to 16 residues. Deletions cut 4 bases from V and 1 base from J, with 16 bases between. The germline V gene has CDR1 SGHNT and CDR2 YENEEA. CDR3: CASSSWDFRGQETQYF. CDR3 DNA: TGTGCCAGCAGCTCTTGGGACTTCCGAGGCCAAGAGACCCAGTACTTC. Complete variable domain (other parts from reference TRBV11-3 and TRBJ2-5): EAGVVQSPRYKIIEKKQPVAFWCNPISGHNTLYWYLQNLGQGPELLIRYENEEAVDDSQLPKDRFSAERLKGVDSTLKIQPAELGDSAVYLCASSSWDFRGQETQYFGPGTRLLVL.

This clone was observed a few times. The rearrangement joins TRBV2 to TRBJ2-7, with D hard to call. CDR1 is SNHLY, CDR2 FYNNEI, per germline. The CDR3 contains 11 residues. V was pared by 8 bases and J by 6 bases, with 11 bases between. In DNA, the CDR3 is TGTGCCAGCGCTACTACGGGCGAGCAGTACTTC. The encoded protein is CASATTGEQYF.

Notes on this clone: One end of the junction does not line up with germline, which may come from a read error. The V call is TRBV18, the J call TRBJ2-6, with D possibly TRBD1 on 6 matching bases. The CDR3 has 19 amino acids. Germline V gives CDR1 KGHSH, CDR2 LQKENI. CDR3 nucleotides: TGTGCCAGCTCACCGACAGGTGCCACCTTGAACTCTGGGGCCAACGGCCTGACTTTC. Translation gives CASSPTGATLNSGANGLTF.

The chain has TRBV7-9 and TRBJ2-5; unclear D gene. The DNA end favors TRBJ2-7, so the J call may be wrong. The CDR3 totals 14 residues. Germline V CDR1 and CDR2: SEHNR, FQNEAQ (reference sequence). The CDR3 DNA reads TGTGCCAGCAGCTTAATCACGGAGTTATACGAGCAGTACTTC. Translated: CASSLITELYEQYF.

The chain joins TRBV4-2 to TRBJ2-7, with 7 bases matching TRBD2. The CDR3 runs to 14 residues. CDR1 LGHNA and CDR2 YNFKEQ come from the germline V gene. J was trimmed by 3 bases and V by 1 base; bases with no gene match: 3. The CDR3 spells CASSQASGNYEQYF. In DNA, the CDR3 is TGTGCCAGCAGCCAAGCTAGCGGAAACTACGAGCAGTACTTC.

This clone was counted between two and nine times. The chain carries TRBV4-2 and TRBJ2-1, with 8 bases lining up with TRBD2. With V trimmed by 0 bases and J by 8 bases, 12 bases remained unmatched. Germline CDR1 and CDR2: LGHNA and YNFKEQ. This CDR3 spans 17 amino acids. CDR3 sequence reads: CASSQDITGTRGDEQFF. The CDR3 coding sequence is TGTGCCAGCAGCCAAGACATAACCGGGACTAGAGGGGATGAGCAGTTCTTC.

This chain connects TRBV5-1 to TRBJ1-1, with 7 bases lining up with TRBD1. The CDR3 has 15 amino acids. Germline V gene sequence: CDR1 SGHRS, CDR2 YFSETQ. The V gene end was trimmed by 0 bases and the J gene end by 1 base; junction bases not matched to a gene: 3. CDR3 region: CASSLEGQANTEAFF. For the CDR3, the DNA is TGCGCCAGCAGCTTGGAAGGACAGGCGAACACTGAAGCTTTCTTT.

The V gene is TRBV12-5, the J gene TRBJ2-7, with D perhaps TRBD2 (6 bases). Trimming stripped 3 bases from V and 0 bases from J, with 24 bases between. The length of the CDR3 is 19 residues. Germline V lookup: CDR1 LGHNT, CDR2 FRNRAP. CDR3 in DNA: TGTGCTAGTGGTTTAAGTGAGGGACTCCTAAGCCCGAGCTCCTACGAGCAGTACTTC. It specifies CASGLSEGLLSPSSYEQYF.